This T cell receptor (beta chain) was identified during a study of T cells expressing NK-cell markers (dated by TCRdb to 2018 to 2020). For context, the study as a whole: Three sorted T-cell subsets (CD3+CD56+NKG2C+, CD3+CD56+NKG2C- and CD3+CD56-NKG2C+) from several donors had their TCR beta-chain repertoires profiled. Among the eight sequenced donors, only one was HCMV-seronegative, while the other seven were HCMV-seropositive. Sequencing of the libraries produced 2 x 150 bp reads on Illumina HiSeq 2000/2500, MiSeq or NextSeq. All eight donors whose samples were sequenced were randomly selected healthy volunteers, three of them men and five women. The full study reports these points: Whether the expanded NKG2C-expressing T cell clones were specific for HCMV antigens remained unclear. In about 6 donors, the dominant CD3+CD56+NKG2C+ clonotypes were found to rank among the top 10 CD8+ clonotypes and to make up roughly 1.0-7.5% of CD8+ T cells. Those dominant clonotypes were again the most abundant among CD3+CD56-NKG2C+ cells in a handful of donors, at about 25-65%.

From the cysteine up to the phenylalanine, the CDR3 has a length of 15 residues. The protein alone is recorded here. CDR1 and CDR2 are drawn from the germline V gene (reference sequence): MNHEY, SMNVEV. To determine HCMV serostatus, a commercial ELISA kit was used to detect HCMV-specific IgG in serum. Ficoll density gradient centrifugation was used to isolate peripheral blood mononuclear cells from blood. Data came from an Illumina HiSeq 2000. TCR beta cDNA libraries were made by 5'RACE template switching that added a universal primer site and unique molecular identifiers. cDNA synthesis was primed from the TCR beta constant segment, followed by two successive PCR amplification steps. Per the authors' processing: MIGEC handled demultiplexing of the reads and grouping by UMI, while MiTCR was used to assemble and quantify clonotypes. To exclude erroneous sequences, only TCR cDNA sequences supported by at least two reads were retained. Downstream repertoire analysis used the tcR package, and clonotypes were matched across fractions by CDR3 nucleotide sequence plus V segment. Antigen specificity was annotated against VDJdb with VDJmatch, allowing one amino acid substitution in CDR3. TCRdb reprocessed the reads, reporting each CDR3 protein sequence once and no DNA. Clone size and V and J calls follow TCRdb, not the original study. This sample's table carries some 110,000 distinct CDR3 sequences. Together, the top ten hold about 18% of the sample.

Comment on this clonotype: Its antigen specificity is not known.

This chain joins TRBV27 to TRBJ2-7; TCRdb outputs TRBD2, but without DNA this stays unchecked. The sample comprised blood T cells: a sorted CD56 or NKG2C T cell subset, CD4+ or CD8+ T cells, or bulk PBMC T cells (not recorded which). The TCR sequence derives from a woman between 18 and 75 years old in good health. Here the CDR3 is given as CASRERGSGIHEQYF.